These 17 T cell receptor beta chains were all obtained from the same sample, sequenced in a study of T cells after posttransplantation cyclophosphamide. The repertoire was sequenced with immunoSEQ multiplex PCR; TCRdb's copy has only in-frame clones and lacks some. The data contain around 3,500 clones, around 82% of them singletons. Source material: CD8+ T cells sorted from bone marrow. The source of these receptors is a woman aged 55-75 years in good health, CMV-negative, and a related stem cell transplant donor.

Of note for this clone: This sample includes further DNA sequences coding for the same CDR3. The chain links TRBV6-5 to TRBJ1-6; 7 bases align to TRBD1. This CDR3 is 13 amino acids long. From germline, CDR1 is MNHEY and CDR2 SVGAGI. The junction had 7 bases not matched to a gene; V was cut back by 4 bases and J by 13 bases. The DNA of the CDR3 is TGTGCCAGCAGTTTGGGACAGAACTCCCCCCTCCACTTT. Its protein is CASSLGQNSPLHF.

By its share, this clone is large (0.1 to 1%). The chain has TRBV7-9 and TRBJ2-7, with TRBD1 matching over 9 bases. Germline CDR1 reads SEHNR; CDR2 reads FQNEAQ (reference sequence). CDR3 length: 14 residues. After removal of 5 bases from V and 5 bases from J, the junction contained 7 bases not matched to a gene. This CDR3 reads CASSIGTGMHEQYF. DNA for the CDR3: TGTGCCAGCAGCATCGGGACAGGGATGCACGAGCAGTACTTC.

The CDR3 DNA follows: TGCGCCAGCAGCCAAGAAGAACGGTCTTTCGAGCAGTACTTC. It is translated as CASSQEERSFEQYF. V and J are TRBV4-3 and TRBJ2-7; D is unclear. The CDR3 has 14 amino acids. Trimming took off 0 bases at V and 6 bases at J, with 12 bases between the two ends. Germline CDR1 reads LGHNA; CDR2 reads YSLEER.

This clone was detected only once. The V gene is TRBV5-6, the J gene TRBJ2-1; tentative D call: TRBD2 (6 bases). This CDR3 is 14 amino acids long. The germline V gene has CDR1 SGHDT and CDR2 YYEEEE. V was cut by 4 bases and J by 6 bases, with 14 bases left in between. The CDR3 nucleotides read TGTGCCAGCAGCATACGCGGGGTTTTCAATGAGCAGTTCTTC. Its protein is CASSIRGVFNEQFF.

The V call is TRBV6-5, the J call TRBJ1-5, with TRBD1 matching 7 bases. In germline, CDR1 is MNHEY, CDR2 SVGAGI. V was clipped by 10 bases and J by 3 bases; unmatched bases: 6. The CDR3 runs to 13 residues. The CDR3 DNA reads TGTGCCATCAGGGGACAGATCAATCAGCCCCAGCATTTT. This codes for CAIRGQINQPQHF.

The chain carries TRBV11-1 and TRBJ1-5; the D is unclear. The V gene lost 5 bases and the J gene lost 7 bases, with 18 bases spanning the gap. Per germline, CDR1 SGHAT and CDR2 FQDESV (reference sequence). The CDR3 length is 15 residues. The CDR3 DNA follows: TGTGCCAGCAGCCCCACCACGGCAGGTTCACAGCCCCAGCATTTT. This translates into CASSPTTAGSQPQHF.

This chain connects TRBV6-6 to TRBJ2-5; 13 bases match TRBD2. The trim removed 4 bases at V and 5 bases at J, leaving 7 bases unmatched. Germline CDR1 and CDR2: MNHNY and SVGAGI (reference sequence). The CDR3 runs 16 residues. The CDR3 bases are TGTGCCAGCAGTTGGTCACGGACTAGCGGGGGTGAGACCCAGTACTTC. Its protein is CASSWSRTSGGETQYF.

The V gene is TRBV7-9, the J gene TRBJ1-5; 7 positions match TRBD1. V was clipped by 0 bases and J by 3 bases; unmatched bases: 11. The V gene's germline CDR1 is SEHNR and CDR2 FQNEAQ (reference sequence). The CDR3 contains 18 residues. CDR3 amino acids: CASSLAGQGENYNQPQHF. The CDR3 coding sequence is TGTGCCAGCAGCTTAGCAGGGCAGGGGGAAAACTACAATCAGCCCCAGCATTTT.

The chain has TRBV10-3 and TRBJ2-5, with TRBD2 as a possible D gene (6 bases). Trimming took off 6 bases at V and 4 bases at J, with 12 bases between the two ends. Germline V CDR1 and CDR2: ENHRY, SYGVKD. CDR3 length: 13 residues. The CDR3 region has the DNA TGTGCCATCAGGGATGGAGGGAGAGAGACCCAGTACTTC. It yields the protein CAIRDGGRETQYF.

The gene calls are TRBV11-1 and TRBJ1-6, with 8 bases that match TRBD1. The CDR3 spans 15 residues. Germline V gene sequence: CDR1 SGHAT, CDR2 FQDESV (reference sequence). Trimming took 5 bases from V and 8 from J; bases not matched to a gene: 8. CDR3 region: CASSATGAGDSPLHF. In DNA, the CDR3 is TGTGCCAGCAGCGCGACAGGGGCCGGAGATTCACCCCTCCACTTT.

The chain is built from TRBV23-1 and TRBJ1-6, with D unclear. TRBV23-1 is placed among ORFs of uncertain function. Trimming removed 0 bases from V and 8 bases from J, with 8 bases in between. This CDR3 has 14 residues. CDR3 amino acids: CASSQSLADSPLHF. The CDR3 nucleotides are TGCGCCAGCAGTCAATCGTTGGCCGATTCACCCCTCCACTTT.

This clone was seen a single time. The CDR3 region is CASSPMRDSPYEQYV. CDR3 nucleotide sequence: TGTGCCAGCAGCCCTATGCGGGACAGCCCCTACGAGCAGTACGTC. J is TRBJ2-7 and V is TRBV7-6, with a weak D call TRBD1 (7 bases). This CDR3 is built from 15 residues. CDR1 and CDR2 from the germline V gene are SGHVS and FNYEAQ. V lost 5 bases to trimming and J lost 2 bases, with 16 bases between them.

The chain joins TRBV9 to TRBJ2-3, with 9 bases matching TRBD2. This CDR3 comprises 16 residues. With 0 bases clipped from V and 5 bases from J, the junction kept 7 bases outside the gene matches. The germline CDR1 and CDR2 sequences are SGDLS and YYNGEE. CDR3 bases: TGTGCCAGCAGCGTAGTGAGTAGCGGGGGCCTAGATACGCAGTATTTT. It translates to CASSVVSSGGLDTQYF.

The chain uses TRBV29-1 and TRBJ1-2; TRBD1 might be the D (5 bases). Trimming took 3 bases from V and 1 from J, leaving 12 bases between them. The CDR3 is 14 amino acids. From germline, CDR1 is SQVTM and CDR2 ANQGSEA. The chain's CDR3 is CSVDLSDSNYGYTF. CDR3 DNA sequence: TGCAGCGTTGATCTCAGTGACAGTAACTATGGCTACACCTTC.

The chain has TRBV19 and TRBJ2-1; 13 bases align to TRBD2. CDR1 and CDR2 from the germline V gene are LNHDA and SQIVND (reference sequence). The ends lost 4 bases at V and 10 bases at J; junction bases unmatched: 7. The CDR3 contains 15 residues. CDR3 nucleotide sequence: TGTGCCAGTAGTAGCGGACTAGCGGGGGAGAGGGAGCAGTTCTTC. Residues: CASSSGLAGEREQFF.

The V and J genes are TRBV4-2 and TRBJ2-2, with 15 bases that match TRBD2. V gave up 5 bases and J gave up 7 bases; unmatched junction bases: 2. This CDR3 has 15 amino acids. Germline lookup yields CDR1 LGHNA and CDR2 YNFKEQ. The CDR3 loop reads CASSGLAGGYGELFF. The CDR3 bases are TGTGCCAGCAGCGGACTAGCGGGGGGGTACGGGGAGCTGTTTTTT.

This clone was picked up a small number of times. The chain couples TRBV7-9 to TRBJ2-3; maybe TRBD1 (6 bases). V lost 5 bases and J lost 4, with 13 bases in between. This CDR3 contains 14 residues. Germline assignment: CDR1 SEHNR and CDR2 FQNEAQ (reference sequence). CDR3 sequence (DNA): TGTGCCAGCAGCCACCTACAGGGACCAGATACGCAGTATTTT. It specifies CASSHLQGPDTQYF.